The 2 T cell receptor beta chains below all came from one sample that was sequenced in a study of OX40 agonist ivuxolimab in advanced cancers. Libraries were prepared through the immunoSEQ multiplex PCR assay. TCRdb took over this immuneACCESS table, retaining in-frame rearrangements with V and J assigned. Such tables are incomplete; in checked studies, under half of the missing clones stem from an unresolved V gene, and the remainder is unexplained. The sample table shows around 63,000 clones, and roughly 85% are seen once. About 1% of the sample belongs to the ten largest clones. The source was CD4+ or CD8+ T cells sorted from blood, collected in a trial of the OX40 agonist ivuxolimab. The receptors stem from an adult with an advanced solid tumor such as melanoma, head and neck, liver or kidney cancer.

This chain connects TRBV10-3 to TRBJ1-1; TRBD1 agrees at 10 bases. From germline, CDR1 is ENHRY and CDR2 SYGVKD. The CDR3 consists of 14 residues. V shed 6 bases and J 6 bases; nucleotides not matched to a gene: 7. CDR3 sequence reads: CAIRSGQGGPEAFF. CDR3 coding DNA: TGTGCCATCAGAAGCGGACAGGGGGGCCCTGAAGCTTTCTTT.

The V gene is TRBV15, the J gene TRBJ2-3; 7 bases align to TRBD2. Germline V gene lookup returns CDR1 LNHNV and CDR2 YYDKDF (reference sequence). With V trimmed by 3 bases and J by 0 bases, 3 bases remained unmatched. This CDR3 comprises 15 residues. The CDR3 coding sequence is TGTGCCACCAGCAGTGCGGGGGTTAGCACAGATACGCAGTATTTT. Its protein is CATSSAGVSTDTQYF.